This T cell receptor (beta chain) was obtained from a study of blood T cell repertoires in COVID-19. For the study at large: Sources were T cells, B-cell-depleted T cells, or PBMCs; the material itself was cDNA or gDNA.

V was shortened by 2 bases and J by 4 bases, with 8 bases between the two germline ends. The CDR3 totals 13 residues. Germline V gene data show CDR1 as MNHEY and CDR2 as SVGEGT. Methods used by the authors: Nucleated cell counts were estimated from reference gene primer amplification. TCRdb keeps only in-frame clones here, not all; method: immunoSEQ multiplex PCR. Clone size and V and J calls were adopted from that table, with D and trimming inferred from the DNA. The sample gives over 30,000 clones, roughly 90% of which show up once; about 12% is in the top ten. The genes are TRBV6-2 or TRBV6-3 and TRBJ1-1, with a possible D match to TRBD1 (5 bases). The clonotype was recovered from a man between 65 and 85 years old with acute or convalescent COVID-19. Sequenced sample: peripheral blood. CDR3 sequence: CASSYHGGTEAFF. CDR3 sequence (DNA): TGTGCCAGCAGTTACCACGGGGGCACTGAAGCTTTCTTT.